These 6 T cell receptor beta chains came from one sample sequenced in a study of cytomegalovirus exposure and HLA in healthy donors. Profiling relied on immunoSEQ multiplex PCR, and the TCRdb table lists in-frame clones only, not all of them. The repertoire consists of over 150,000 clones, with about 88% occurring once and the leading ten covering about 22%. The sequencing input was PBMCs. These receptor sequences come from a young man in good health and CMV-seropositive.

This clone has a single count. The chain carries TRBV5-1 and TRBJ2-7; 7 bases are shared with TRBD1. Trimming cost V 4 bases and J 6 bases; bases outside gene matches: 10. The germline V gene encodes CDR1 SGHRS and CDR2 YFSETQ. The CDR3 loop spans 14 amino acids. CDR3 loop: CASSPETGYCEQYF. The DNA of the CDR3 is TGCGCCAGCAGCCCGGAGACAGGGTACTGCGAGCAGTACTTC.

This rearrangement joins TRBV5-1 to TRBJ2-2, with 11 positions matching TRBD2. The V and J ends lost 4 bases and 2 bases, in that order; junction bases with no gene match: 7. There are 17 residues in the CDR3. Germline assignment: CDR1 SGHRS and CDR2 YFSETQ. The chain's CDR3 is CASSPKGTSGNTGELFF. In DNA, the CDR3 is TGCGCCAGCAGCCCGAAAGGGACTAGCGGAAACACCGGGGAGCTGTTTTTT.

V gene TRBV6-4 combines with J gene TRBJ1-1; D gene uncertain. Trimming cost V 4 bases and J 3 bases, with 12 bases left between them. Germline V CDR1 and CDR2: MRHNA, SNTAGT. There are 14 residues in the CDR3. CDR3 in DNA: TGTGCCAGCAGTGGAGGAGGAACGGACACTGAAGCTTTCTTT. Translating gives CASSGGGTDTEAFF.

The V and J genes are TRBV5-1 and TRBJ2-5; TRBD1 matches 7 bases. The V gene's germline CDR1 is SGHRS and CDR2 YFSETQ. This CDR3 region has 14 residues. V trimming: 0 bases; J trimming: 3 bases; junction bases outside the gene matches: 2. The CDR3 DNA sequence: TGCGCCAGCAGCTTGGCGGGACAGAAAGAGACCCAGTACTTC. This sequence encodes CASSLAGQKETQYF.

Only a few counts were recorded for this clone. The chain combines TRBV2 with TRBJ1-1; 8 bases map to TRBD1. This CDR3 region has 10 residues. V shed 6 bases, J shed 10 bases, and the junction held 1 base outside the gene matches. Germline V lookup: CDR1 SNHLY, CDR2 FYNNEI. CDR3 region: CASRDRVAFF. In DNA form, the CDR3 reads TGTGCCAGCAGGGACAGGGTAGCTTTCTTT. The variable domain in full, with the rest retrieved from reference TRBV2 and TRBJ1-1, is EPEVTQTPSHQVTQMGQEVILRCVPISNHLYFYWYRQILGQKVEFLVSFYNNEISEKSEIFDDQFSVERPDGSNFTLKIRSTKLEDSAMYFCASRDRVAFFGQGTRLTVV.

The chain is built from TRBV7-9 and TRBJ1-5, with 8 bases aligning to TRBD1. Per germline, CDR1 SEHNR and CDR2 FQNEAQ (reference sequence). The V segment lost 1 base and the J segment 5 bases; nucleotides outside the gene matches: 7. The CDR3 covers 16 residues. CDR3 nucleotides: TGTGCCAGCAGCTTAGTGGGTGGGACAGGTGATCAGCCCCAGCATTTT. Translated: CASSLVGGTGDQPQHF.